This T cell receptor beta chain was sequenced during a study of T cell responses to AZD1222 COVID-19 vaccine. Study-level background: Researchers grouped second doses given at about 4 or about 12 weeks into one pool.

The CDR3 loop spans 14 amino acids. The J segment lost 13 bases and the V segment lost 5 bases, leaving 12 bases of the junction unmatched. Germline V gives CDR1 SGHTA, CDR2 FQGTGA. Regarding the study as a whole: Nearly half of spike-specific TCRs reportedly target unmutated variant regions. There were mostly white British donors and more females than males, and clonal diversity was possibly underestimated. In all cases, repertoires were sampled only after the peak T cell response.

Sequencing used immunoSEQ multiplex PCR; TCRdb keeps in-frame clones, though not all of them. The sample lists more than 95,000 clones; 75% to 90% were seen once. As regards this clone: Its antigen is not known.

This clonotype was obtained from an adult in good health. Sequencing was performed on peripheral blood, taken on day 0 of AZD1222 vaccination. The chain combines TRBV7-3 with TRBJ1-2, with 11 positions matching TRBD1. CDR3 loop: CASSLSGPGTGGTF. The CDR3 DNA reads TGTGCCAGCAGCCTATCCGGCCCCGGGACAGGGGGCACCTTC.